This T cell receptor beta chain was retrieved from a study of T cell repertoires in cytomegalovirus infection. Overall study: Used in the study were CMV epitopes, some recently identified and HLA-C-restricted, others well-studied and HLA-B-restricted.

The CDR3 spans 15 residues. In germline, CDR1 is MNHNY, CDR2 SVGAGI (reference sequence). V was trimmed by 1 base and J by 9 bases, leaving 16 bases between them. From the reads, TCRdb called clonotypes with MiXCR, one entry per CDR3 protein. The data contain hundreds of thousands of distinct CDR3 sequences, about 42% of them seen just once; the ten biggest clones take up around 45%. Study conclusions and caveats: Adding up the frequency of public TCR beta families identified people who carried CMV plus the relevant HLA.

In the case of this clonotype: The antigen is not known.

The chain has TRBV6-6 and TRBJ2-1; D is unclear. The receptor comes from a human donor in good health (CMV status not recorded). Some clones in this sample may be carry-over from other donors' samples. Sequencing was performed on cultured PBMCs, taken from culture after CMV antigen stimulation. The CDR3 region is CASSYLLDLHGEQFF. The CDR3 DNA sequence: TGTGCCAGCAGTTACTTGCTCGACCTCCACGGTGAGCAGTTCTTC.